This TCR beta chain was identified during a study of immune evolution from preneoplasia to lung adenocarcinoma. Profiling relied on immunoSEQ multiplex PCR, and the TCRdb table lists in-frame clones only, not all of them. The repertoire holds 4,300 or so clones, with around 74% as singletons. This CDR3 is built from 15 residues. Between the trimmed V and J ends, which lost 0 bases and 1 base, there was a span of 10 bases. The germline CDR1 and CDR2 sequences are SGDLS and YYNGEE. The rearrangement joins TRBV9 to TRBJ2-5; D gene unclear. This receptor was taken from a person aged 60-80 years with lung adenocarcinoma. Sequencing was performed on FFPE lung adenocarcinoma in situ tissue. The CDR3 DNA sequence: TGTGCCAGCAGCGTAGGGACGCGGATCCAAGAGACCCAGTACTTC. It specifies CASSVGTRIQETQYF.